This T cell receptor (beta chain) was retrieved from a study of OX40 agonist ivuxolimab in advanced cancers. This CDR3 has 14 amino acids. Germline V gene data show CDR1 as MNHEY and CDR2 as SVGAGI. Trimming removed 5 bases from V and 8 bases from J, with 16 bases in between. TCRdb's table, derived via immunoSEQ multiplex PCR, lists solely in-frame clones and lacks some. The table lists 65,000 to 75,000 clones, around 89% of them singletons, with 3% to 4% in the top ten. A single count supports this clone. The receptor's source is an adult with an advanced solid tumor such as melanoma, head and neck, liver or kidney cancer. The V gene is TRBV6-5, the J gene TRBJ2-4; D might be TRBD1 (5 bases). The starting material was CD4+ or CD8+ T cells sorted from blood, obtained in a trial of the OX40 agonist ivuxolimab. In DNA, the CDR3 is TGTGCCAGCAGTCCGGACATTTCTGGGGACATTCAGTACTTC. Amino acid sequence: CASSPDISGDIQYF.